A single sample is the source of the 4 T cell receptor beta chains below, sequenced in a study of T cell responses to AZD1222 COVID-19 vaccine. Method: immunoSEQ multiplex PCR; TCRdb's copy keeps in-frame clones and lacks some. Seen here are about 34,000 clones, around three quarters observed once, and the top ten hold about 4.5%. The material was peripheral blood, obtained 28 days after the second AZD1222 dose. The source is an adult who received the AZD1222 COVID-19 vaccine.

The chain combines TRBV4-2 with TRBJ1-1; D is uncertain. The CDR3 is made up of 14 amino acids. Germline V CDR1 and CDR2: LGHNA, YNFKEQ. Trimming removed 0 bases at V and 0 bases at J, with 5 bases between. The CDR3 nucleotides read TGTGCCAGCAGCCAAGAACAGATGAACACTGAAGCTTTCTTT. This gives the protein CASSQEQMNTEAFF.

The chain uses TRBV10-3 and TRBJ2-1; 11 bases fit TRBD2. This CDR3 comprises 15 residues. Trimming removed 6 bases from V and 9 bases from J; junction bases left unmatched: 10. Germline V lookup: CDR1 ENHRY, CDR2 SYGVKD. DNA of the CDR3: TGTGCCATCAGCACGGGTAGCGGGGGGGCAGCTGAGCAGTTCTTC. Amino acids: CAISTGSGGAAEQFF.

The chain links TRBV4-1 to TRBJ1-1; D is possibly TRBD1 (5 bases). The CDR3 runs to 16 residues. CDR1 is MGHRA, CDR2 YSYEKL, per germline. With 3 bases removed from V and 3 bases from J, the gap between germline ends came to 17 bases. DNA for the CDR3: TGCGCCAGCAGCCAGCCGGGAAAGGGGATCTACACTGAAGCTTTCTTT. Residues: CASSQPGKGIYTEAFF.

The chain carries TRBV9 and TRBJ2-1; the match to TRBD2 covers 8 bases. CDR3 length: 16 residues. The V and J ends lost 0 bases and 0 bases, in that order; junction bases with no gene match: 2. Germline assignment: CDR1 SGDLS and CDR2 YYNGEE. Here the CDR3 reads CASSVVAGGSYNEQFF. For the CDR3, the DNA is TGTGCCAGCAGCGTAGTTGCGGGGGGCTCCTACAATGAGCAGTTCTTC.